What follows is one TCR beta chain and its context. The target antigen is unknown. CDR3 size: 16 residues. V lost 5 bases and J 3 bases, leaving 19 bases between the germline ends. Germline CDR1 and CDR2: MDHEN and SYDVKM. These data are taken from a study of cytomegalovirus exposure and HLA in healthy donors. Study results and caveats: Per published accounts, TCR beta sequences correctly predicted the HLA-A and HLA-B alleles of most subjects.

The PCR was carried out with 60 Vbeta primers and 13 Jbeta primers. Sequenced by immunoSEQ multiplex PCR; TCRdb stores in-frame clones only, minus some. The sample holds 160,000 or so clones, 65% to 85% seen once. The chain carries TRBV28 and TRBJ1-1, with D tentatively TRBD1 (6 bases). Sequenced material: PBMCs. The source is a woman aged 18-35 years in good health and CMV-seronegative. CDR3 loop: CASSQYNREYDTEAFF. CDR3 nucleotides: TGTGCCAGCAGTCAGTATAACAGGGAGTATGACACTGAAGCTTTCTTT.